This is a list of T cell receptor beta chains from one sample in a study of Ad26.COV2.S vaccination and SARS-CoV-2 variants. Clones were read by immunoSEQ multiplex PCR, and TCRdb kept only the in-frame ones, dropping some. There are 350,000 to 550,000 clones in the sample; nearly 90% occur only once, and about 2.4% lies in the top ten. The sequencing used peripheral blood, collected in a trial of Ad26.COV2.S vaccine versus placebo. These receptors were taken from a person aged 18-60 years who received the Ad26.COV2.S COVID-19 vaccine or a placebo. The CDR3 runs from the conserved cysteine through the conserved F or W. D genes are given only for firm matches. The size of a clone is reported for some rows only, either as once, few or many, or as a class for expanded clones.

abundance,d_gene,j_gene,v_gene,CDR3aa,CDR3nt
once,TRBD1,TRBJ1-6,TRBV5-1,CASSFDRGSNSPLHF,TGCGCCAGCAGCTTCGACAGGGGGAGTAATTCACCCCTCCACTTT
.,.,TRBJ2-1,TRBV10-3,CAISEYAGAADEQFF,TGTGCCATCAGTGAGTATGCGGGGGCCGCAGATGAGCAGTTCTTC
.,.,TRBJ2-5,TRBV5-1,CASSIQSLETQYF,TGCGCCAGCAGCATACAGAGTCTAGAGACCCAGTACTTC
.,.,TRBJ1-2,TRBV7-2,CASSLGRNYGYTF,TGTGCCAGCAGCTTAGGCAGAAACTATGGCTACACCTTC
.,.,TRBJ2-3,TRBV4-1,CASSQRSGGTDTQYF,TGCGCCAGCAGCCAAAGGTCTGGAGGCACAGATACGCAGTATTTT
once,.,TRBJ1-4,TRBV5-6,CASSLGLGTFNEKLFF,TGTGCCAGCAGCTTGGGGCTCGGAACCTTTAATGAAAAACTGTTTTTT
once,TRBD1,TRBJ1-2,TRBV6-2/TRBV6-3,CASSLAGGRGYTF,TGTGCCAGCAGTTTGGCAGGGGGCCGGGGCTACACCTTC
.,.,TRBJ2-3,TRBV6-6,CASNDRFGDTQYF,TGTGCCAGCAACGACCGCTTCGGAGATACGCAGTATTTT
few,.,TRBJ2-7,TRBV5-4,CASSFDRSYEQYF,TGTGCCAGCAGTTTTGACAGGTCCTACGAGCAGTACTTC
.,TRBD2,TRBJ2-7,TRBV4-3,CASSPAWGGYEQYF,TGCGCCAGCAGCCCGGCTTGGGGGGGCTACGAGCAGTACTTC
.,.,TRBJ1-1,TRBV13,CASSIRDTERAFF,TGTGCCAGCAGCATCCGGGACACCGAAAGGGCTTTCTTT
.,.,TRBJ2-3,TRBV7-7,CASSQSGGGADTQYF,TGTGCCAGCAGCCAGAGCGGAGGGGGCGCAGATACGCAGTATTTT
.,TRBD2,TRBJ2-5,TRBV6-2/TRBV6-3,CASSYAWTSGGLATQYF,TGTGCCAGCAGTTACGCCTGGACTAGCGGGGGTCTTGCGACCCAGTACTTC
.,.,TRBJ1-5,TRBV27,CASSSYREQPQHF,TGTGCCAGCAGTTCCTACCGGGAGCAGCCCCAGCATTTT